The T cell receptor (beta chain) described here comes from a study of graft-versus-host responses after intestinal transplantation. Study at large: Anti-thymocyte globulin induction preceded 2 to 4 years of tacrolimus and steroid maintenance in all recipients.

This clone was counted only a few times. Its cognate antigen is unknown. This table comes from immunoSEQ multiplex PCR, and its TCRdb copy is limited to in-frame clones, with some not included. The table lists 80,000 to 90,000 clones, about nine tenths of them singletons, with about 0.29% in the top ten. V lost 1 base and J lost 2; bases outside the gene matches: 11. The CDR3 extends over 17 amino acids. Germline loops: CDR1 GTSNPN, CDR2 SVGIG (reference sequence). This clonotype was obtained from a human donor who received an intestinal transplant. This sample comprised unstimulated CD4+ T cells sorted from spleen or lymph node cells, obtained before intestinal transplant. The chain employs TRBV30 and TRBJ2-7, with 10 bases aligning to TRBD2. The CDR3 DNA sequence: TGTGCCTGGAGTGCCGTCCGGACTAGCGGAATACCCTACGAGCAGTACTTC. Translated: CAWSAVRTSGIPYEQYF. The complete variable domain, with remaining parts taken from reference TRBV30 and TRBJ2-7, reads SQTIHQWPATLVQPVGSPLSLECTVEGTSNPNLYWYRQAAGRGLQLLFYSVGIGQISSEVPQNLSASRPQDRQFILSSKKLLLSDSGFYLCAWSAVRTSGIPYEQYFGPGTRLTVT.